This record concerns one T cell receptor beta chain sequence. The table lists this clonotype with a few counts. Its cognate antigen has yet to be identified. Per-base quality was not reported, and no clone a single base away is much larger than it. Rearranged TRB sequences spanning V, D and J segments were amplified by multiplex touch-down PCR using a mixed TRB-A/B primer pool. Two consecutive PCR reactions with Phusion HS II polymerase added Illumina adapters and sample indices to the amplicons. Amplicons were gel-purified with the NucleoSpin Gel and PCR Clean-up kit, then checked with Qubit and an Agilent 2100 Bioanalyzer. The libraries were sequenced on an Illumina MiSeq with 600-cycle, single-indexed, paired-end runs. In the authors' own workflow: MiXCR versions 2.12 and 3.0.5 were used to process the TRB sequences. A clone was defined as each unique CDR3 nucleotide sequence, and only productive sequences supported by at least two reads were kept. Shannon diversity, evenness, clonality (one minus evenness), and alpha-parameterized diversity profiles from alpha 0 to 5 were included as repertoire metrics. The IGoR algorithm was used to compute generation probabilities of clones in paired pre- and post-chemotherapy samples. TCRdb took the public reads, trimmed them with fastp at Q25, ran MiXCR for clone calling and kept in-frame beta chains. Every entry covers one CDR3 protein and lists the most common genes and DNA from its rows. What appears here as the V and J calls and clone size reflects TCRdb's work, not the paper's. The sample includes around 3,000 distinct CDR3 sequences, with 25% to 35% observed a single time. Around 8.9% of the sample is in the top ten clones.

The data originate from a study of T cell repertoires in aging, cancer and after chemotherapy (dated by TCRdb to the late 2010s). Some background on the complete study: Donors were distributed across six age groups ranging from 30 or younger to 70 or older, with at least three individuals included per group. In the solid tumor group, paired pre- and post-chemotherapy samples were obtained from brain tumor (glioblastoma) patients receiving temozolomide-based therapy. Several million TCR reads were contained in the full dataset. To look at immunoaging and at how T cells reconstitute after chemotherapy, the study profiled TCR beta repertoires in peripheral blood from both healthy donors and cancer patients. Alongside some 96 healthy donors serving as a reference group, the cohort included roughly 220 cancer patients, of whom roughly 92 had hematological cancers and 110 to 140 had solid cancers. General conclusions and limits of the study: It was noted by the authors that conclusions about immunological memory after chemotherapy cannot be drawn from the repertoire data. Untreated patients with hematological or solid cancers showed significantly lower blood TCR diversity and higher clonality than age-matched healthy donors. Declining TCR diversity with age in healthy donors was mainly explained by loss of richness; in cancer patients, loss of evenness also contributed. In both cancer cohorts, the median generation probability rose over the chemotherapy interval, which suggests that the repertoire was reconstituted through rebound thymic output.

The V end gives up 5 bases and the J end 2 bases, leaving 6 bases in the junction not matched to a gene. Spanning cysteine to phenylalanine, the CDR3 consists of 16 amino acids. The DNA shown is the 48-base CDR3, in frame from base 1. The CDR1 and CDR2 encoded by the germline V gene are MNHEY and SVGEGT. Genomic DNA extracted from peripheral blood, rather than sorted cells or RNA, was used as the source for amplification of TCR beta rearrangements. The source is a human donor with a solid tumor. Sequenced input: blood. The sequence joins TRBV6-2 or TRBV6-3 to TRBJ1-5, and 10 junction bases match TRBD1. The DNA is TGTGCCAGCAGTGAGACAGGGGGCCGGCGCAATCAGCCCCAGCATTTT. Translated, this gives CASSETGGRRNQPQHF.